The source of this T cell receptor beta chain is a study of T cell clonotyping in hematopoietic cell transplantation. J lost 3 bases, V lost 1 base, and 4 bases had no gene match. The germline gives CDR1 SGHTA, CDR2 FQGNSA. CDR3 length equals 15 residues. Clones were read by immunoSEQ multiplex PCR, and TCRdb kept only the in-frame ones, dropping some. This sample has some 50,000 clones; roughly 85% occur once, and the top ten carry approximately 5.4%. Described time point: recipient sample about 28 days before transplant, after cytoreduction. The TCR comes from a man in his 60s with myelodysplastic syndrome. Some clones in this sample may be carry-over from other donors' samples. V gene TRBV7-2 combines with J gene TRBJ2-7; 9 positions agree with TRBD1. The sequences come from peripheral blood mononuclear cells, collected before stem cell transplant. CDR3: CASSLETGGYYEQYF. The CDR3 region has the DNA TGTGCCAGCAGCTTAGAGACAGGGGGTTACTACGAGCAGTACTTC.